This T cell receptor beta chain was recorded in a study of T cell repertoires in cytomegalovirus infection. Study-level background: Well-studied HLA-B-restricted epitopes and recently identified HLA-C-restricted epitopes of CMV were both used in the study. Carrying CMV and the relevant HLA type showed in public TCR beta signatures. Whole-study findings and limits: HLA-C-restricted TCR beta clonotypes specific for CMV led the ex vivo response.

Germline CDR1 reads SGHTA; CDR2 reads FQGNSA. The CDR3 is 14 residues long. With 7 bases removed from V and 0 bases from J, the gap between germline ends came to 12 bases. This clonotype was picked up many times. The antigen is undetermined. TCRdb re-analysed the reads in MiXCR, keeping a single row per CDR3 protein. The sample holds tens of thousands of distinct CDR3 sequences; roughly a quarter are singletons and the top ten take about 50%. The origin of this receptor is a human donor in good health (CMV status not recorded). Some clones in this sample may be carry-over from other donors' samples. This sample comprised CD8+ T cells from cultured PBMCs, obtained from culture after CMV antigen stimulation. The rearrangement uses TRBV7-2 and TRBJ1-2, with D hard to call. The DNA for the CDR3 is TGTGCCAGCACCCTCACGTACGCTAACTATGGCTACACCTTC. This codes for CASTLTYANYGYTF.